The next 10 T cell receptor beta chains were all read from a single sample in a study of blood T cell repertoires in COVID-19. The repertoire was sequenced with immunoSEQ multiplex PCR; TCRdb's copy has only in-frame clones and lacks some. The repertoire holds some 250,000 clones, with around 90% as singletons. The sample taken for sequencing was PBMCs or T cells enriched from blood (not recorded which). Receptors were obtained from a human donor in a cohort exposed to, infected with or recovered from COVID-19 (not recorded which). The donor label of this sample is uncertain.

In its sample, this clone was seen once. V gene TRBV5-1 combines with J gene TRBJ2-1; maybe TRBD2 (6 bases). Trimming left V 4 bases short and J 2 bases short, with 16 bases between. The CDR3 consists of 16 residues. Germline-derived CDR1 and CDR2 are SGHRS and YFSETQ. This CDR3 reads CASSLRRGFPYNEQFF. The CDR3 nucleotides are TGCGCCAGCAGCCTCAGGAGGGGTTTTCCCTACAATGAGCAGTTCTTC.

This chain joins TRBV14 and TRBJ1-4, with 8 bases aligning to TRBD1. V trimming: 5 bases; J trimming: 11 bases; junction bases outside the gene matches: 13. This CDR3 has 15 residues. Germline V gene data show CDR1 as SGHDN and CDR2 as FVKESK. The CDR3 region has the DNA TGTGCCAGCAGCGGGGGGCAGGGGGCGACGCGGAAACTGTTTTTT. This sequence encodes CASSGGQGATRKLFF.

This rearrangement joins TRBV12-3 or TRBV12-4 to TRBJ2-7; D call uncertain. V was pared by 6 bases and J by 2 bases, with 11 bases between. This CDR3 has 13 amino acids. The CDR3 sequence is CASSLTTTYEQYF. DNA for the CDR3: TGTGCCAGCAGCTTAACAACCACCTACGAGCAGTACTTC.

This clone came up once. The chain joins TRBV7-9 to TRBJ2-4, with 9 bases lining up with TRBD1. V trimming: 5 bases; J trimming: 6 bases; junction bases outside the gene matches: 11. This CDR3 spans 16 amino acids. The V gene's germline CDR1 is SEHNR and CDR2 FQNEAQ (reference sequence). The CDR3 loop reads CASSPKSTTGGNIQYF. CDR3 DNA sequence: TGTGCCAGCAGCCCAAAATCAACGACAGGGGGAAACATTCAGTACTTC. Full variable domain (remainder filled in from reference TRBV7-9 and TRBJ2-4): DTGVSQNPRHKITKRGQNVTFRCDPISEHNRLYWYRQTLGQGPEFLTYFQNEAQLEKSRLLSDRFSAERPKGSFSTLEIQRTEQGDSAMYLCASSPKSTTGGNIQYFGAGTRLSVL.

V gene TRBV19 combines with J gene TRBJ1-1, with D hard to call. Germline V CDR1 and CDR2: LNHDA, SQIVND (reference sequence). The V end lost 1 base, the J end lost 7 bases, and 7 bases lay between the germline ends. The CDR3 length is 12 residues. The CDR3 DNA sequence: TGTGCCAGTAGTATAGGGTCGGGTGAAGCTTTCTTT. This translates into CASSIGSGEAFF.

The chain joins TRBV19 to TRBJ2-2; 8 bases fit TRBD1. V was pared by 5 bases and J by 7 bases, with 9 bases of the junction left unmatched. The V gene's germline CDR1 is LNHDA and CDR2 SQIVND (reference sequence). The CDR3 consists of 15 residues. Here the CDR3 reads CASSPRQGKGGELFF. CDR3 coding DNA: TGTGCCAGTAGTCCCCGACAGGGGAAGGGCGGGGAGCTGTTTTTT. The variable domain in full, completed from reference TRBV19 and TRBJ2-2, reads DGGITQSPKYLFRKEGQNVTLSCEQNLNHDAMYWYRQDPGQGLRLIYYSQIVNDFQKGDIAEGYSVSREKKESFPLTVTSAQKNPTAFYLCASSPRQGKGGELFFGEGSRLTVL.

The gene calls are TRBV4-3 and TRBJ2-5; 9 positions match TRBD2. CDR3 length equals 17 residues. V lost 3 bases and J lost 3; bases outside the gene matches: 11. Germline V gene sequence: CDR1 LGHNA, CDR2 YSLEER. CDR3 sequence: CASSQGPSLAGKETQYF. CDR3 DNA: TGCGCCAGCAGCCAGGGACCCTCTCTAGCGGGGAAAGAGACCCAGTACTTC.

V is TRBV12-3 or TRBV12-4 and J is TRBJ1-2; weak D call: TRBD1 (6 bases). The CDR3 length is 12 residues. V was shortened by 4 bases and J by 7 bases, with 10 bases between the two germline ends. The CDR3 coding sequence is TGTGCCAGCAGTTCAGGGGCTGCTGGCTACACCTTC. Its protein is CASSSGAAGYTF.

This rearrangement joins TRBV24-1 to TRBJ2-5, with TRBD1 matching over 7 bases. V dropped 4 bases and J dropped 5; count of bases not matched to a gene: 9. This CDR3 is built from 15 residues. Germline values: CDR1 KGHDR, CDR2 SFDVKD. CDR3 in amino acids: CATSDPTGRGETQYF. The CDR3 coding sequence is TGTGCCACCAGTGACCCGACAGGGCGAGGGGAGACCCAGTACTTC.

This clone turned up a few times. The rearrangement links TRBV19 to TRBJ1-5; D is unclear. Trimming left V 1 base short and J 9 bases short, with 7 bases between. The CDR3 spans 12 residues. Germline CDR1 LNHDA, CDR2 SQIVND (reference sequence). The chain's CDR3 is CASSIGSGPQHF. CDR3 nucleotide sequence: TGTGCCAGTAGTATAGGGAGTGGGCCCCAGCATTTT. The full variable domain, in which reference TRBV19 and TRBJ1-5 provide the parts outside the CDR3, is DGGITQSPKYLFRKEGQNVTLSCEQNLNHDAMYWYRQDPGQGLRLIYYSQIVNDFQKGDIAEGYSVSREKKESFPLTVTSAQKNPTAFYLCASSIGSGPQHFGDGTRLSIL.